This TCR beta chain was captured in a study of naive CD8 T cells in extremely preterm neonates. Study-level results: Preterm CDR3s were shorter than older groups', with fewer N additions and less trimming. Shared CDR3 nucleotide sequences: preterm around 2.6%, term 0.35% to 0.5%, children more than 0.025%, adults approximately 0.01%. Limitations included small sample size and variable preterm productive templates.

Per the germline V gene, CDR1 is MGHRA and CDR2 is YSYEKL. This CDR3 comprises 16 residues. Trimming at V came to 1 base and at J to 2 bases, leaving 3 bases not matched to a gene. Sequenced by immunoSEQ multiplex PCR; TCRdb stores in-frame clones only, minus some. The sample carries around 6,000 clones, 95% to 98% recorded once. A word on this clone: Its antigen is not known.

Sequenced sample: naive CD8+ T cells from blood. This chain connects TRBV4-1 to TRBJ1-5; TRBD1 agrees at 9 bases. The receptor was isolated from a human donor in good health. In DNA form, the CDR3 reads TGCGCCAGCAGCCAAGGGACAGGGGCCGGCAATCAGCCCCAGCATTTT. It encodes CASSQGTGAGNQPQHF.